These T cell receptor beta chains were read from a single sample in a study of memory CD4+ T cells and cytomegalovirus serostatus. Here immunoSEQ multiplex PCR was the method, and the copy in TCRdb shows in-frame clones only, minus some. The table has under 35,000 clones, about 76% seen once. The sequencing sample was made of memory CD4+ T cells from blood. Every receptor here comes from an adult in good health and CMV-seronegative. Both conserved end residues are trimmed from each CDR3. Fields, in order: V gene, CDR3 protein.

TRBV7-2	ASSLGSGTGELF
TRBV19	ASHPEGLTGNTEAF
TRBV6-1	ASSPIRLNEQF
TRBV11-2	ASSLGLGQGAEQY
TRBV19	ASTRGDFDTEAF
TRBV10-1	ASSPGQETQY
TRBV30	AYTNRGLTDTQY
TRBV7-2	ASSAGTGTYEQY
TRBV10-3	AISDSTGGTEAF
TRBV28	ASRLAGGSYNEQF
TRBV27	ASSLSGFGSGNTIY
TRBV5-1	ASSLGGRETEAF
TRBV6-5	ASSPEFTGNTIY
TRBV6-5	ASSYSNRPNTEAF
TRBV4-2	ASSRRETYEQY
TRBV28	ASSSLSTGELF
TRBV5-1	ASSLETNTEAF
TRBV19	ASRLGTGINQPQH
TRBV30	AGSPEYGVTEAF
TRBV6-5	ASSWLAGDTDTQY
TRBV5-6	ASSGIDTASYEQY
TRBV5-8	ASSKQGRVDGYT
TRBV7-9	ASSWDATNEKLF
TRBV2	ASSERVAAPPEQY
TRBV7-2	ASSPARLANEKLF
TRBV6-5	ASFKGDGYT
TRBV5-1	ASSSNFGAGYGYT
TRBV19	ASSIGLGRNTEAF
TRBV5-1	ASSLGLPGTGSEQY
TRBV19	ASNHGLWDGYT
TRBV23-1	ASSRGTDYSNQPQH
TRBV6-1	ASNKGLAGYNEQF